This paragraph reports one T cell receptor beta chain. Its specificity is unknown. The CDR3 is made up of 15 amino acids. Germline V gives CDR1 SGHVS, CDR2 FNYEAQ. Trimming pared 2 bases from V and 6 bases from J, leaving 13 bases between. Original methodology: The authors compared patient CD8+ clones larger than 1% against published virus-specific TCRB sequences. Only a few of these clones matched. Profiled with immunoSEQ multiplex PCR; TCRdb holds only in-frame clones, not every one. The V and J calls and clone size are taken from that table; D and trimming were inferred from the DNA. Of about 17,000 clones in the sample, more than 70% were seen once. This specimen belongs to a study of somatic mutations in cytotoxic T cells in rheumatoid arthritis. Positive selection with magnetic beads achieved the isolation of CD4+ and CD8+ cells, followed by a flow cytometry check of purity. Study observations and caveats: The authors did not know the antigen targets of the expanded CD8+ clones. CD8+ clonality increased with age in rheumatoid arthritis patients but not in healthy controls.

The clonotype was recovered from an adult with rheumatoid arthritis. The V and J genes are TRBV7-6 and TRBJ1-4, with D hard to call. Sequencing was done on a sample of CD8+ T cells sorted from blood. The CDR3 here is CASSLSWGFDEKLFF. Here the CDR3 DNA reads TGTGCCAGCAGCTTATCATGGGGTTTTGATGAAAAACTGTTTTTT.